The 11 T cell receptor beta chains below all came from one sample that was sequenced in a study of control samples from healthy donors and cancer patients. Data came from immunoSEQ multiplex PCR; TCRdb stores just in-frame clones and leaves some out. The sample carries tens of thousands of clones, over 75% recorded once. The sequenced sample consisted of blood. These receptors all come from a man aged 45-60 years in good health.

This chain connects TRBV14 to TRBJ1-6; tentatively, D is TRBD1 (6 bases). Germline-derived CDR1 and CDR2 are SGHDN and FVKESK. V shed 4 bases and J shed 9 bases, with 16 bases lying between them. CDR3 size: 15 residues. CDR3 DNA: TGTGCCAGCAGCCCCGCCCCACAGGGTCGTTCACCCCTCCACTTT. The encoded protein is CASSPAPQGRSPLHF.

This clone showed up just once. The chain has TRBV3-1 (or the pseudogene TRBV3-2) and TRBJ2-7; no clear D. V was shortened by 1 base and J by 2 bases, with 6 bases between the two germline ends. Germline CDR1 and CDR2: LGHDT and YNNKEL (reference sequence). This CDR3 has 13 amino acids. The CDR3 bases are TGTGCCAGCAGCCAAGGGGCCCCCTACGAGCAGTACTTC. Translating gives CASSQGAPYEQYF.

The chain joins TRBV30 to TRBJ2-3, with 10 nucleotides matching TRBD2. The junction had 4 bases not matched to a gene; V was cut back by 3 bases and J by 1 base. Germline lookup yields CDR1 GTSNPN and CDR2 SVGIG (reference sequence). The CDR3 sequence is 15 residues long. CDR3 in DNA: TGTGCCTGGAGCCCGCTAGCGGGGGGCACAGATACGCAGTATTTT. It codes for CAWSPLAGGTDTQYF.

V usage is TRBV5-5 and J usage is TRBJ2-5; the D is unclear. The CDR3 loop spans 11 amino acids. In germline, CDR1 is SGHKS, CDR2 YYEKEE (reference sequence). The V gene lost 2 bases and the J gene lost 4 bases, with 3 bases spanning the gap. CDR3 nucleotides: TGTGCCAGCAGCTTATTAGAGACCCAGTACTTC. It encodes CASSLLETQYF.

The chain uses TRBV7-2 and TRBJ1-1; tentative D call: TRBD1 (6 bases). The CDR3 has 14 amino acids. In germline, CDR1 is SGHTA, CDR2 FQGNSA. The germline V and J ends were trimmed by 7 bases and 5 bases, with 17 bases remaining between them. The CDR3 spells CASTTGSRRTEAFF. The CDR3 DNA reads as TGTGCCAGCACGACAGGTTCTCGGAGAACTGAAGCTTTCTTT.

The rearrangement uses TRBV30 and TRBJ1-4, with 7 bases that match TRBD1. With V trimmed by 4 bases and J by 6 bases, 8 bases remained unmatched. The germline V gene encodes CDR1 GTSNPN and CDR2 SVGIG (reference sequence). The CDR3 extends over 14 amino acids. CDR3 coding DNA: TGTGCCTGGACCAGACAGGGAACGGATGAAAAACTGTTTTTT. This encodes CAWTRQGTDEKLFF. The variable domain in full, completed from reference TRBV30 and TRBJ1-4, reads SQTIHQWPATLVQPVGSPLSLECTVEGTSNPNLYWYRQAAGRGLQLLFYSVGIGQISSEVPQNLSASRPQDRQFILSSKKLLLSDSGFYLCAWTRQGTDEKLFFGSGTQLSVL.

V and J are TRBV7-9 and TRBJ1-3, with unresolved D. Germline V CDR1 and CDR2: SEHNR, FQNEAQ (reference sequence). With 2 bases removed from V and 0 bases from J, the gap between germline ends came to 17 bases. This CDR3 region has 18 residues. DNA for the CDR3: TGTGCCAGCAGCTTAAACCCCGCCCCGCTTAGCTCTGGAAACACCATATATTTT. The encoded protein is CASSLNPAPLSSGNTIYF.

As concerns this clone: In the same sample, other DNA sequences code for this CDR3. This chain connects TRBV4-2 to TRBJ1-5, with 7 bases fitting TRBD1. The CDR3 is 13 amino acids. With V trimmed by 4 bases and J by 5 bases, 2 bases remained unmatched. Germline CDR1 reads LGHNA; CDR2 reads YNFKEQ. The CDR3 DNA follows: TGTGCCAGCAGCCCAGGGACAGATCAGCCCCAGCATTTT. As protein: CASSPGTDQPQHF.

V usage is TRBV5-6 and J usage is TRBJ2-7; 13 bases are a match to TRBD2. The CDR3 covers 15 residues. V trimming: 0 bases; J trimming: 3 bases; junction bases outside the gene matches: 0. In germline, CDR1 is SGHDT, CDR2 YYEEEE. CDR3 amino acids: CASSLGTSGSYEQYF. The DNA of the CDR3 is TGTGCCAGCAGCTTGGGGACTAGCGGGAGCTACGAGCAGTACTTC.

This clone appeared a single time. The chain couples TRBV27 to TRBJ1-2, with a weak D call TRBD1 (6 bases). This CDR3 region has 14 residues. The V and J ends lost 0 bases and 5 bases respectively, with 10 bases between them. Germline lookup yields CDR1 MNHEY and CDR2 SMNVEV (reference sequence). In DNA, the CDR3 is TGTGCCAGCAGTTTATCTGGGACAAAATATGGCTACACCTTC. It yields the protein CASSLSGTKYGYTF.

This clone has more than one count but fewer than ten. The chain couples TRBV20-1 to TRBJ1-3, with a possible D match to TRBD1 (5 bases). Trimming stripped 3 bases from V and 4 bases from J, with 13 bases between. Looked up from germline, CDR1 is DFQATT and CDR2 is SNEGSKA (reference sequence). CDR3 size: 14 residues. The CDR3 protein is CSASDGGGGNTIYF. CDR3 nucleotides: TGCAGTGCTAGTGATGGTGGGGGAGGAAACACCATATATTTT.